The T cell receptor (beta chain) under discussion was sequenced for a study of long-term antiretroviral therapy in people with HIV (dated by TCRdb to between 2021 and 2024). A note on the overall study: The earliest samples were collected roughly a decade before the 2015 WHO recommendation for immediate ART, at a time when ART was usually postponed until CD4 counts fell. A retrospective serial study tested whether ART initiation and durable HIV suppression were associated with changes in peripheral blood TRB repertoire composition and diversity. A total of around 190 cryopreserved PBMC samples came from 25 to 35 adults with confirmed HIV infection and were collected serially over a mean of roughly six years (range 1-12). Eleven of the 30 participants with HIV were female. Test extractions of a monoclonal T-cell line alongside a few dozen polyclonal samples showed no cross-contamination during QIAcube processing.

The immunoSEQ hsTCRB v3.0 assay was used at survey level resolution to sequence the TRB variable region. The target sequencing depth for TRB was roughly 40,000-50,000 T-cell genomes per sample. Pooled TRB libraries were sequenced on an Illumina MiSeq with a v3 150-cycle kit. On the study's bioinformatics: Analysis of repertoires was carried out in R inside a reproducible Nextflow workflow spanning QC, data transformation and analysis. Custom analyses were implemented in LymphoSeq2, an R package for AIRR-Seq data exploration. Several samples yielding fewer than 5000 total TRB sequences were excluded, leaving 188 analyzed HIV repertoires. Among the roughly 200 retained HIV repertoires, some 57 were collected before ART initiation and 120 to 140 were collected after ART initiation. Each repertoire was downsampled to 5000 TRB nucleotide sequences, and summary statistics were averaged across 100 downsampling iterations. The analysis kept only TRB sequences whose CDR3 regions were at least seven amino acids long. A Shannon entropy-derived clonality score and the Gini coefficient were used to measure diversity. In the repertoire networks, any two of the top 5000 CDR3 amino acid sequences were connected whenever the two sequences differed by an edit distance of one. For TRB CDR3 amino acid sequences, GLIPH2 was used to predict antigen specificity groups and MHC restriction. To flag known associations with CMV, EBV, HIV or tissue antigens, CDR3 amino acid sequences were compared against VDJdb and McPAS-TCR. Pre-ART, post-ART and control groups were compared with Wilcoxon signed-rank tests and Holm-Bonferroni correction. The clones in this table, taken by TCRdb from immuneACCESS, are in-frame only. Not every clone is retained; where verified, under half of the shortfall comes from an unresolved V gene, and the cause of the rest is unknown. V and J calls and clone size are as listed in that table; D and trimming were resolved from the DNA. The sample table records fewer than 40,000 clones; approximately 93% of these occur just once. 3.5% to 4.5% of the sample is held by the ten biggest clonotypes.

Results and caveats for the whole study, not just this receptor: The samples span the years 2004 to 2017, and the ART regimens used may be less effective than current regimens. Inferences about post-ART repertoire changes are limited because no data were available on ART adherence, viral resistance or therapy changes. Since PBMC availability was limited, sequencing covered only the TCR beta chain, with no alpha chain pairing. Expanded TRB clones identified before ART initiation dominated the repertoire across all time points, though the dominance fluctuated and decreased in many PLHIV after ART. CDR3 length ranges in HIV repertoires were narrower than in controls, and network structure suggested an antigen-experienced repertoire with only a slight naive shift after ART. Starting ART was linked to a significant rise in TRB diversity, yet even with long-term ART the diversity remained significantly lower than in transplant donor controls. Because cell numbers in pre-ART samples were limited, unsorted PBMC were profiled instead of sorted CD4+ and CD8+ T cells.

Inclusion was restricted to participants for whom at least one PBMC sample before ART initiation and at least two post-ART samples were available. Every participant with HIV received treatment in the United States of America. Before DNA extraction, cryopreserved samples containing about 1-11 million PBMC were thawed and washed. At the time of the earliest PBMC sample for each participant with HIV, ages ranged from roughly 23 to 55 years. Per participant, PBMC samples came from 1-4 timepoints prior to ART initiation and 2-8 timepoints following ART initiation, for a median of 7 samples. Serial HIV viral load, CD4+ T-cell count, ART history and demographic data were obtained for every participant. Using a Qiagen kit on a QIAcube, genomic DNA was extracted from unsorted PBMC, with samples processed in batches of 12. On this clone: Its recognized antigen is unknown. The sample holds no much larger clone one base away, and base qualities are not on file.

For this chain, trimming is 6 bases at the V end and 6 bases at the J end, and the number of junction bases without a gene match is 10. The CDR3 runs 14 amino acids, cysteine and phenylalanine included. Only CDR3 DNA is held: 42 bases, read in frame from base 1. CDR1 MRHNA and CDR2 SNTAGT were looked up in the germline V gene. The input for sequencing was unsorted PBMCs, taken approximately 5 years after starting antiretroviral therapy. The chain is encoded by TRBV6-4 joined to TRBJ1-2, with 7 middle bases fitting TRBD1. The TCR comes from a woman in her 50s with HIV. The sequence in DNA is TGTGCCAGCAGCAACCGACAGGGAGGGGATGGCTACACCTTC. Translation gives CASSNRQGGDGYTF.